This T cell receptor (beta chain) emerged from a study of identical twins (dated by TCRdb to between 2015 and 2016). Context from the whole study: TCR alpha and beta repertoires from monozygotic twins, unrelated adults of various ages and cord blood were deep-sequenced to test whether fetal clonotypes persist. To rule out contamination, replicate twin experiments were performed at different times with different library preparation protocols. Findings and caveats that apply to the study as a whole: Because the same donors could not be followed over many years, the conclusions depended on cross-sectional statistical analysis. Fewer insertions were carried by abundant cord blood beta clonotypes, a similar but weaker trend appeared in young adult naive repertoires, and no such trend appeared in memory repertoires. Compared with coincidental sharing between unrelated individuals, out-of-frame TCR alpha sequences shared between twins showed an excess of sequences with low generation probability. A weaker excess of twin sharing was found in beta out-of-frame sequences because the signal-to-noise ratio was lowered by fewer shared sequences. In monozygotic twins, recombination models systematically underestimated out-of-frame TCR alpha sharing, but the models matched the sharing seen between unrelated individuals. Invariant T cells such as MAIT and iNKT could partly confound zero-insertion analyses, though diverse VJ usage argued against this for most clonotypes.

Only healthy Caucasian donors were included. The twin cohort comprised three pairs of female monozygotic twins, all aged roughly 18 to 30 years. CD4+ and CD8+ T cell populations were isolated with positive isolation kits from Invitrogen. V drops 3 bases and J drops 5 bases, leaving 11 bases in between. Reading from cysteine to phenylalanine, the CDR3 counts 14 amino acids. Only the CDR3 portion is preserved as DNA: 42 bases, with reading frame beginning at the first base. The CDR1 and CDR2 encoded by the germline V gene are MDHEN and SYDVKM. Library construction relied on 5' RACE. The data were produced on an Illumina HiSeq 2000. Template switching added a universal primer binding site, and the final cDNA carried a unique molecular identifier that allowed TCR cDNA molecules to be counted accurately. First-strand cDNA for TCR alpha and beta chains was synthesized from specific primers in the conserved constant-segment region. To control for contamination, each cDNA library was double barcoded with a SMART-Mk sample barcode plus Illumina barcodes. Two successive PCR steps introduced TruSeq adapter sequences along with Illumina sample barcodes. The Illumina HiSeq platform was used with custom primers to sequence TCR alpha and beta cDNA libraries. On the study's bioinformatics: Unique molecular identifiers were extracted from raw reads with MiGEC, and CDR3 positions were determined with MiXCR. Recombination models were inferred per individual with the repgenHMM and IGoR tools using an EM algorithm. The analysis of shared clonotypes was done with the tcR package in R, with sharing normalized by the product of cloneset sizes. To study raw recombination free of thymic and clonal selection effects, out-of-frame nonproductive sequences were analyzed. TCRdb reprocessing: public reads trimmed at Q25 with fastp, clones called with MiXCR, in-frame beta chains kept. One record per CDR3 amino acid sequence lists the most common genes and DNA. The V and J calls here are based on TCRdb, not the publication. The sample table lists 250,000 to 300,000 distinct CDR3 sequences, 7.5% to 9.5% of them with a count of one. The ten biggest clones cover roughly 6.8% of the sample.

This clonotype occurred a few times. Its antigen is not yet known. No per-base quality is available; no much larger clone lies one base away. These same data were also listed under a study on yellow fever vaccine responses in identical twins. From the second report: The authors reported that the T cell response to vaccination in identical twins appeared partly convergent and partly personalized. In the study, vaccine-responding T cell clones were precisely tracked in identical twins.

The source material was CD8+ T cells sorted from blood. The TCR comes from a woman aged 18-35 years in good health. This chain is built from TRBV28 and TRBJ2-1, with a weak D call of TRBD1 (6 bases match). The DNA is TGTGCCAGCAGTTTCCAGGACAGTGACAATGAGCAGTTCTTC. Translated, this is CASSFQDSDNEQFF.